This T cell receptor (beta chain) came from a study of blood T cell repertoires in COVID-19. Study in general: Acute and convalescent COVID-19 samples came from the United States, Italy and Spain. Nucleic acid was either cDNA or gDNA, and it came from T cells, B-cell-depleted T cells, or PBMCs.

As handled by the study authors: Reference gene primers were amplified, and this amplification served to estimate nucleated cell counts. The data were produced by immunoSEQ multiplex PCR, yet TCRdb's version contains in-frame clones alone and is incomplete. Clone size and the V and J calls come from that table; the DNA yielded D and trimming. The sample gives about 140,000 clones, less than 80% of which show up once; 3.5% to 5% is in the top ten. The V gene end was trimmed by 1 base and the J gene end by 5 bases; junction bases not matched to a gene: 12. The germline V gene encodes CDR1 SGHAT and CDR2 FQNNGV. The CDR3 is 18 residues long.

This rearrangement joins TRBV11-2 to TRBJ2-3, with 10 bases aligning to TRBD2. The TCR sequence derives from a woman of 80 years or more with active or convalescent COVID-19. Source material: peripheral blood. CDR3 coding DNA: TGTGCCAGCAGCTTAGTCCCCCCTAGCGGGGGCTATCTAGATACGCAGTATTTT. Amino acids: CASSLVPPSGGYLDTQYF.